What follows describes a single T cell receptor (beta chain). Antigen: not known. The data are from a study of shared clonotypes between healthy human individuals. As for the study in general: Contributing individuals were two females and a few males aged 18 to 49. Study-level findings and limits: Generation probability values for non-shared clonotypes were lower than those for clonotypes shared by all four donors. Estimated richness values were generally larger in naive subsets than in memory subsets.

Execution of the assay was at deep level. The data were produced by immunoSEQ multiplex PCR, yet TCRdb's version contains in-frame clones alone and is incomplete. The table has over 750,000 clones, just over 95% seen once; the top ten hold about 0.25%. With 2 bases removed from V and 1 base from J, the gap between germline ends came to 12 bases. The V gene's germline CDR1 is SEHNR and CDR2 FQNEAQ (reference sequence). This CDR3 is 15 amino acids long. Selected positively for CCR7 and CD45RO-negative, naive CD8 cells excluded terminally differentiated effector memory CD45RA+ cells. This rearrangement joins TRBV7-9 to TRBJ2-7; D not certain. The sequence derives from a man younger than 40 in good health. The source material was naive CD8+ T cells sorted from blood. CDR3 loop: CASSLFLDGSYEQYF. CDR3 nucleotides: TGTGCCAGCAGCTTATTTTTAGACGGGTCCTACGAGCAGTACTTC.